Shown below are 31 T cell receptor beta chains from a single sample sequenced in a study of monozygotic twins with inflammatory bowel disease (dated by TCRdb to between 2019 and 2020). The protocol used for the library was 5' RACE. The data were produced on an Illumina HiSeq 2500. The reads underwent TCRdb reprocessing, giving one record for each CDR3 protein sequence and no DNA. The sample's clone listing holds about 160,000 distinct CDR3 sequences. Of the sample, under 3.5% is held by the ten largest clones. Source material: blood. Receptors originate from a human donor with ulcerative colitis or Crohn's disease, or a healthy co-twin of an affected twin (not recorded which).

The rearrangement links TRBV18 to TRBJ1-1. From germline, CDR1 is KGHSH and CDR2 LQKENI. This CDR3 is 15 amino acids long. The CDR3 region is CASSPKPAGNTEAFF.

The rearrangement joins TRBV5-1 to TRBJ2-1; the TCRdb call, TRBD1, lacks DNA for checking. CDR1 is SGHRS, CDR2 YFSETQ, per germline. The CDR3 totals 16 residues. The CDR3: CASSKDRPSSYNEQFF.

The chain couples TRBV30 to TRBJ2-7; TCRdb picks TRBD2, but there is no DNA to check that call. This CDR3 is built from 14 residues. Germline CDR1 and CDR2: GTSNPN and SVGIG (reference sequence). The CDR3 loop reads CAWSGWRGSYEQYF.

The J gene is TRBJ2-1, the V gene TRBV12-3 or TRBV12-4; without DNA, the TCRdb call of TRBD2 cannot be checked. This CDR3 has 15 residues. The chain's CDR3 is CASSASGRVYNEQFF.

CDR3 protein: CASSQKQGVKNEQFF. The chain combines TRBV3-1 with TRBJ2-1; the D call of TRBD1 rests on TCRdb alone, since no DNA is present to check it. This CDR3 is 15 amino acids long. Germline V lookup: CDR1 LGHDT, CDR2 YNNKEL (reference sequence).

The rearrangement links TRBV18 to TRBJ1-2; TCRdb reports TRBD1, a call that lacks DNA to check it against. The CDR3 spans 13 residues. Germline values: CDR1 KGHSH, CDR2 LQKENI. CDR3 sequence reads: CASSPMAAAHYTF.

This chain connects TRBV9 to TRBJ1-2; without DNA, the TCRdb call of TRBD1 cannot be checked. There are 15 residues in the CDR3. CDR1 and CDR2 from the germline V gene are SGDLS and YYNGEE. Here the CDR3 reads CASSVEPGADKGYTF.

V and J are TRBV7-8 and TRBJ2-7; TCRdb designates TRBD2, a call that cannot be tested without DNA. CDR1 is SGHVS and CDR2 is FQNEAQ in the germline V gene. CDR3 size: 16 residues. The CDR3 spells CATSLRRAGVTYEQYF.

The chain couples TRBV20-1 to TRBJ2-7; TCRdb names TRBD2, which stays unverified in the absence of DNA. CDR1 is DFQATT, CDR2 SNEGSKA, per germline (reference sequence). This CDR3 spans 13 amino acids. The CDR3: CSALAGGAYEQYF.

The chain combines TRBV6-1 with TRBJ2-1. In germline, CDR1 is MNHNS, CDR2 SASEGT. The CDR3 is 16 amino acids. The CDR3 here is CASSGNQPFSYNEQFF.

The genes are TRBV4-1 and TRBJ2-7; without DNA, the TCRdb call of TRBD2 cannot be checked. Germline assignment: CDR1 MGHRA and CDR2 YSYEKL. The CDR3 runs to 16 residues. CDR3 in amino acids: CASSQATSGRAYEQYF.

The chain is built from TRBV3-1 and TRBJ1-3. The CDR3 consists of 14 residues. Germline CDR1 LGHDT, CDR2 YNNKEL (reference sequence). CDR3 sequence: CASSPGFSGNTIYF.

The V and J genes are TRBV6-2 or TRBV6-3 and TRBJ2-5; TCRdb selects TRBD1, and the lack of DNA leaves this call unchecked. Germline CDR1 MNHEY, CDR2 SVGEGT. The CDR3 contains 16 residues. CDR3 protein: CASTQAGAGGQETQYF.

The V gene is TRBV27, the J gene TRBJ1-1. The V gene's germline CDR1 is MNHEY and CDR2 SMNVEV (reference sequence). This CDR3 comprises 12 residues. The CDR3 spells CASSMDRTEAFF.

The chain combines TRBV25-1 with TRBJ1-2; the D call of TRBD1 rests on TCRdb alone, since no DNA is present to check it. The CDR3 sequence is 14 residues long. From germline, CDR1 is MGHDK and CDR2 SYGVNS. The CDR3 loop reads CASSPGFDGYGYTF.

J is TRBJ1-5 and V is TRBV4-2. The CDR3 is 17 amino acids. The V gene's germline CDR1 is LGHNA and CDR2 YNFKEQ. CDR3 sequence: CASSQETQILSNQPQHF.

The chain is built from TRBV27 and TRBJ2-1; TCRdb's D call of TRBD2 is untestable without DNA. The CDR3 is 17 amino acids. The germline V gene has CDR1 MNHEY and CDR2 SMNVEV (reference sequence). CDR3 amino acids: CASSLTKGLAGGDEQFF.

The genes are TRBV12-3 or TRBV12-4 and TRBJ1-2; TCRdb indicates TRBD1, and absent DNA this call remains unverified. This CDR3 has 13 residues. The chain's CDR3 is CASSFTSGFGYTF.

The genes are TRBV10-3 and TRBJ1-3; TCRdb indicates TRBD1, and absent DNA this call remains unverified. CDR1 is ENHRY, CDR2 SYGVKD, per germline. This CDR3 spans 12 amino acids. CDR3 in amino acids: CATGTAGNTIYF.

V gene TRBV7-9 combines with J gene TRBJ2-1. The CDR3 contains 13 residues. Germline CDR1 is SEHNR and CDR2 is FQNEAQ (reference sequence). This chain's CDR3 is CASSLDSFGEQFF.

V usage is TRBV5-4 and J usage is TRBJ1-1. The CDR3 spans 15 residues. Germline CDR1 is SGHNT and CDR2 is YYREEE (reference sequence). The CDR3 loop is CASGMNTEPNTEAFF.

V is TRBV6-1 and J is TRBJ1-6; the D call from TCRdb, TRBD1, cannot be confirmed without DNA. Germline CDR1 is MNHNS and CDR2 is SASEGT. This CDR3 is built from 15 residues. Here the CDR3 reads CASSFSEGQASPLHF.

The chain couples TRBV5-1 to TRBJ1-2; the D gene TCRdb calls, TRBD1, cannot be checked with no DNA. The CDR3 sequence is 14 residues long. Germline loops: CDR1 SGHRS, CDR2 YFSETQ. This CDR3 reads CASSPRTGDYGYTF. Full variable domain (remainder filled in from reference TRBV5-1 and TRBJ1-2): KAGVTQTPRYLIKTRGQQVTLSCSPISGHRSVSWYQQTPGQGLQFLFEYFSETQRNKGNFPGRFSGRQFSNSRSEMNVSTLELGDSALYLCASSPRTGDYGYTFGSGTRLTVV.

The chain has TRBV2 and TRBJ2-3; the D call of TRBD2 rests on TCRdb alone, since no DNA is present to check it. Germline CDR1 is SNHLY and CDR2 is FYNNEI. This CDR3 is built from 20 residues. CDR3 sequence reads: CASSEAFLTGGSSSTDTQYF.

The chain employs TRBV7-9 and TRBJ2-1; TCRdb picks TRBD2, but there is no DNA to check that call. The CDR3 is 17 amino acids. Germline CDR1 is SEHNR and CDR2 is FQNEAQ (reference sequence). The CDR3 loop is CASTGTSGTSSYNEQFF.

The chain combines TRBV7-2 with TRBJ2-3; the D gene TCRdb calls, TRBD1, cannot be checked with no DNA. CDR3 length: 12 residues. The V gene's germline CDR1 is SGHTA and CDR2 FQGNSA. The CDR3 spells CASTRQESTQYF.

J is TRBJ2-7 and V is TRBV28; TCRdb proposes TRBD2, but this gene call is untestable without DNA. There are 15 residues in the CDR3. Germline V gene data show CDR1 as MDHEN and CDR2 as SYDVKM. CDR3 sequence reads: CASTYRTYRADEQYF.

The chain carries TRBV15 and TRBJ2-7. Germline CDR1 and CDR2: LNHNV and YYDKDF (reference sequence). The CDR3 has 15 amino acids. The CDR3 is CATSRDRGATYEQYF.

The J gene is TRBJ2-7, the V gene TRBV6-2 or TRBV6-3. This CDR3 is 15 amino acids long. Germline assignment: CDR1 MNHEY and CDR2 SVGEGT. CDR3 sequence: CASSYTADGSYEQYF.

The chain joins TRBV20-1 to TRBJ1-5; TCRdb's D call, TRBD1, is unchecked because there is no DNA. The germline gives CDR1 DFQATT, CDR2 SNEGSKA (reference sequence). This CDR3 has 14 residues. The CDR3 here is CSAPPIVYNQPQHF.

This chain connects TRBV20-1 to TRBJ1-5; absent DNA, TCRdb's TRBD1 call cannot be checked. CDR3 length equals 14 residues. CDR1 DFQATT and CDR2 SNEGSKA come from the germline V gene (reference sequence). The chain's CDR3 is CSATLDRFNQPQHF.